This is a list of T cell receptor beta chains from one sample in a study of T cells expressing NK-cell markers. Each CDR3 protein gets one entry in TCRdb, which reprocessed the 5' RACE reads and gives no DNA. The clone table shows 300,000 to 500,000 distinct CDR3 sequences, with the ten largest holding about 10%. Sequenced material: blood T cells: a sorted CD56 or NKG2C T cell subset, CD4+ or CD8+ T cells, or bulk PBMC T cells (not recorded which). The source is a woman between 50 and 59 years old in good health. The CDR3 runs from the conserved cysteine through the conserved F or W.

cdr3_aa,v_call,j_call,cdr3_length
CASSLDVGETHYNEQFF,TRBV7-2,TRBJ2-1,17
CASSTISEPSSTDTQYF,TRBV11-3,TRBJ2-3,17
CASSTPNLSGANVLTF,TRBV5-1,TRBJ2-6,16
CASSLDGGLAGVETQYF,TRBV11-2,TRBJ2-5,17
CASRIGLQSYGYTF,TRBV12-3/TRBV12-4,TRBJ1-2,14
CSVVTGQNTEAFF,TRBV29-1,TRBJ1-1,13
CASSRDLNSNQPQHF,TRBV12-3/TRBV12-4,TRBJ1-5,15
CASSPPGAFQETQYF,TRBV12-3/TRBV12-4,TRBJ2-5,15
CSARRTGSTGELFF,TRBV20-1,TRBJ2-2,14
CSASTNGWGYNEQFF,TRBV20-1,TRBJ2-1,15
CASSWTGSLEQYF,TRBV7-9,TRBJ2-7,13
CASSLGASRNTDTQYF,TRBV5-1,TRBJ2-3,16
CSARPGQGAGANYGYTF,TRBV20-1,TRBJ1-2,17
CAISDRARGTSTDTQYF,TRBV10-3,TRBJ2-3,17
CAISGGGSSYEQYF,TRBV10-3,TRBJ2-7,14
CASSLTWTENSPLHF,TRBV7-2,TRBJ1-6,15
CAASHGGQGRMDTQYF,TRBV4-1,TRBJ2-3,16
CASNRAGGPYNEQFF,TRBV5-5,TRBJ2-1,15
CASSFLGSEVETQYF,TRBV5-1,TRBJ2-5,15
CASRSLASELFF,TRBV25-1,TRBJ2-2,12
CSASFAGSTQYF,TRBV20-1,TRBJ2-3,12
CASSSDRGRSMTEAFF,TRBV18,TRBJ1-1,16
CASSHRGNTGELFF,TRBV12-3/TRBV12-4,TRBJ2-2,14
CASSPVGDTLNTEAFF,TRBV6-4,TRBJ1-1,16
CASSLGLAGGLEDTQYF,TRBV5-1,TRBJ2-3,17
CASSELTTGELFF,TRBV10-1,TRBJ2-2,13
CASSLTYRREETQYF,TRBV5-1,TRBJ2-5,15
CSSSKGREHNEQFF,TRBV20-1,TRBJ2-1,14
CSVEGAGVREQFF,TRBV29-1,TRBJ2-1,13
CASSPKRGNQPQHF,TRBV3-1,TRBJ1-5,14
CASGPAQGSQFF,TRBV5-1,TRBJ2-1,12
CASSYRGGTQYF,TRBV6-5,TRBJ2-5,12
CASSRGGSEQFF,TRBV19,TRBJ2-1,12
CASSVGGHMNTEAFF,TRBV9,TRBJ1-1,15
CASHLSTGAASDTQYF,TRBV5-5,TRBJ2-3,16
CASSAAGFGDSYNEQFF,TRBV5-1,TRBJ2-1,17
CASSLEAGAFGEQYF,TRBV12-3/TRBV12-4,TRBJ2-7,15